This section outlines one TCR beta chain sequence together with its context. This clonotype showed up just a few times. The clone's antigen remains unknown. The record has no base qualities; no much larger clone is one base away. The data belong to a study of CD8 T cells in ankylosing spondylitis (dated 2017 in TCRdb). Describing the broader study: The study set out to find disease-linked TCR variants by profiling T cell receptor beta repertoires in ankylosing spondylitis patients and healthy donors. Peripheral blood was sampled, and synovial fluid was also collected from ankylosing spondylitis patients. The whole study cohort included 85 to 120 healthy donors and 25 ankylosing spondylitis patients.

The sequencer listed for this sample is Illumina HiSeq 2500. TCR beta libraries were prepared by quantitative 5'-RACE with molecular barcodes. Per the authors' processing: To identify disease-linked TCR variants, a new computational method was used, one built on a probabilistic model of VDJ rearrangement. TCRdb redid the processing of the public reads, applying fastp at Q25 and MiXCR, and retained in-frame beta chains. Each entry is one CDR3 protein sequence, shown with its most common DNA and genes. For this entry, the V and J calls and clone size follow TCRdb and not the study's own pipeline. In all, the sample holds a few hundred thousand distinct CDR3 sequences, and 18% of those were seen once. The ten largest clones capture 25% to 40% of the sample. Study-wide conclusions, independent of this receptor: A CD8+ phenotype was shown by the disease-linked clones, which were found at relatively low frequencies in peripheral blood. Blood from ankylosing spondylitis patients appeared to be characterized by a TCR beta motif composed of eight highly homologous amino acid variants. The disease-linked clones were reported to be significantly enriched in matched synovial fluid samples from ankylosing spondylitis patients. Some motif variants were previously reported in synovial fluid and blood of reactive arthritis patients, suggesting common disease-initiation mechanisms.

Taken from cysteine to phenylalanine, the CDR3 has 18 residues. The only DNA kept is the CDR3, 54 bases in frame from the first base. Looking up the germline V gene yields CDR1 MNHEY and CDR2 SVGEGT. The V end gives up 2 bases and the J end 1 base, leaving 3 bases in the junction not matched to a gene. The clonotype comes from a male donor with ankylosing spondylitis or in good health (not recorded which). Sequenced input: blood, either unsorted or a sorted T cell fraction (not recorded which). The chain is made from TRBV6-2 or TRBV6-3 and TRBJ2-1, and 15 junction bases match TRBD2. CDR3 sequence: CASSYTGLAGGSYNEQFF. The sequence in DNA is TGTGCCAGCAGTTACACGGGACTAGCGGGAGGATCCTACAATGAGCAGTTCTTC.